The 14 T cell receptor beta chains given below trace back to one sample, sequenced in a study of cytomegalovirus exposure and HLA in healthy donors. With 60 Vbeta and 13 Jbeta primers, the PCR was carried out. Libraries were prepared by immunoSEQ multiplex PCR; TCRdb keeps only in-frame clonotypes and omits some of them. The sample consists of hundreds of thousands of clones, just under 85% of them appearing once. Sequencing input: PBMCs. The receptors here all came from a woman in her forties in good health and CMV-seronegative.

This clone has more than one count but fewer than ten. The rearrangement links TRBV2 to TRBJ2-1, with D possibly being TRBD2 (6 bases). The CDR3 has 12 residues. Germline V gene sequence: CDR1 SNHLY, CDR2 FYNNEI. V was trimmed by 4 bases and J by 9 bases, leaving 10 bases between them. CDR3 coding DNA: TGTGCCAGCAGTGTGAGGGAGGCTGAGCAGTTCTTC. Its translation: CASSVREAEQFF.

The chain recombines TRBV19 with TRBJ2-7; 10 bases match TRBD2. V was clipped by 4 bases and J by 1 base; unmatched bases: 13. The CDR3 sequence is 18 residues long. The germline V gene has CDR1 LNHDA and CDR2 SQIVND (reference sequence). The CDR3 DNA sequence: TGTGCCAGTAGTACTTACGGACTAGCGGCAGTAACTTCCTACGAGCAGTACTTC. It yields the protein CASSTYGLAAVTSYEQYF.

Remarks on this clone: Other DNA sequences in this sample translate to the same CDR3. The chain carries TRBV2 and TRBJ2-5; 8 bases fit TRBD2. The V segment lost 6 bases and the J segment 0 bases; nucleotides outside the gene matches: 0. The CDR3 has 13 residues. The germline V gene encodes CDR1 SNHLY and CDR2 FYNNEI. CDR3 region: CASRLADQETQYF. The CDR3 DNA reads as TGTGCCAGCAGACTAGCGGACCAAGAGACCCAGTACTTC.

This clone has more than one count but fewer than ten. The rearrangement uses TRBV6-5 and TRBJ2-1, with TRBD2 matching over 8 bases. This CDR3 has 15 amino acids. CDR1 is MNHEY, CDR2 SVGAGI, per germline. V trimming: 5 bases; J trimming: 9 bases; junction bases outside the gene matches: 12. The CDR3 nucleotides read TGTGCCAGCAGTAGCCCCAGCGGGGGATTGATTGAGCAGTTCTTC. This codes for CASSSPSGGLIEQFF.

V usage is TRBV4-2 and J usage is TRBJ2-5; possibly TRBD2 for D (5 bases). Germline-derived CDR1 and CDR2 are LGHNA and YNFKEQ. The CDR3 has 15 residues. Trimming cost V 2 bases and J 7 bases, with 17 bases left between them. CDR3 DNA sequence: TGTGCCAGCAGCCAAACCTTGCGAGGGCCGGGGACCCAGTACTTC. It translates to CASSQTLRGPGTQYF.

The chain is built from TRBV25-1 and TRBJ2-1; 12 nucleotides match TRBD2. This CDR3 has 16 residues. The germline V gene has CDR1 MGHDK and CDR2 SYGVNS. The J segment lost 2 bases and the V segment lost 2 bases, leaving 1 base of the junction unmatched. The CDR3 DNA follows: TGTGCCAGCAGTGAACCTAGCGGGGGGGCCTACAATGAGCAGTTCTTC. Amino acids: CASSEPSGGAYNEQFF.

This clone was counted a few times. The chain has TRBV5-6 and TRBJ2-7, with D maybe TRBD1 (6 bases). The CDR3 is 14 residues long. V was clipped by 4 bases and J by 3 bases, with 14 bases between them. The germline V gene has CDR1 SGHDT and CDR2 YYEEEE. The chain's CDR3 is CASSRPGHRYEQYF. The CDR3 DNA follows: TGTGCCAGCAGCAGACCGGGACATCGCTACGAGCAGTACTTC.

This chain uses TRBV11-2 with TRBJ1-1, with D possibly TRBD1 on 5 matching bases. This CDR3 is built from 16 residues. The V end was cut by 1 base, the J end by 3 bases, with 15 bases between. Germline assignment: CDR1 SGHAT and CDR2 FQNNGV. CDR3 amino acids: CASSLVGLTRDTEAFF. CDR3 in DNA: TGTGCCAGCAGCTTAGTGGGGCTTACCAGGGACACTGAAGCTTTCTTT. Complete variable domain (other parts from reference TRBV11-2 and TRBJ1-1): EAGVAQSPRYKIIEKRQSVAFWCNPISGHATLYWYQQILGQGPKLLIQFQNNGVVDDSQLPKDRFSAERLKGVDSTLKIQPAKLEDSAVYLCASSLVGLTRDTEAFFGQGTRLTVV.

The chain is built from TRBV14 and TRBJ1-1; 9 bases match TRBD1. This CDR3 region has 15 residues. The ends lost 3 bases at V and 7 bases at J; junction bases unmatched: 9. Germline V lookup: CDR1 SGHDN, CDR2 FVKESK. In nucleotides, the CDR3 is TGTGCCAGCAGCCATTACCGGGACAGGGTTAATGAAGCTTTCTTT. Protein product: CASSHYRDRVNEAFF. The whole variable domain, remainder taken from reference TRBV14 and TRBJ1-1, is EAGVTQFPSHSVIEKGQTVTLRCDPISGHDNLYWYRRVMGKEIKFLLHFVKESKQDESGMPNNRFLAERTGGTYSTLKVQPAELEDSGVYFCASSHYRDRVNEAFFGQGTRLTVV.

The chain joins TRBV6-1 to TRBJ2-1; TRBD2 matches 8 bases. CDR1 MNHNS and CDR2 SASEGT come from the germline V gene. The CDR3 is 18 residues long. V lost 5 bases and J lost 3; bases outside the gene matches: 15. DNA of the CDR3: TGTGCCAGCAGTAAAGAATTTAATGGACTAGCCTTCTACAATGAGCAGTTCTTC. Its translation is CASSKEFNGLAFYNEQFF.

The gene calls are TRBV5-1 and TRBJ1-2; 7 nucleotides agree with TRBD1. CDR3 length equals 14 residues. CDR1 is SGHRS and CDR2 is YFSETQ in the germline V gene. V lost 0 bases and J lost 2; bases outside the gene matches: 1. Here the CDR3 reads CASSLEGQNYGYTF. CDR3 sequence (DNA): TGCGCCAGCAGCTTGGAGGGACAGAACTATGGCTACACCTTC.

This clone has more than one count but fewer than ten. At one boundary the junction diverges from the germline segment, which might be a read error. The chain carries TRBV7-7 and TRBJ2-2; no clear D. Germline assignment: CDR1 SSHAT and CDR2 FNYEAQ (reference sequence). This CDR3 region has 14 residues. CDR3 bases: TGTGCTAGCAGCTTAGGGCTGGCGGCCGGGGAGCTGTTTTTT. Translation: CASSLGLAAGELFF.

The chain combines TRBV19 with TRBJ2-1; TRBD2 agrees at 9 bases. The CDR3 spans 16 residues. With 5 bases clipped from V and 6 bases from J, the junction kept 11 bases outside the gene matches. Germline CDR1 reads LNHDA; CDR2 reads SQIVND (reference sequence). CDR3 sequence reads: CASSQRGGLAGNEQFF. CDR3 in DNA: TGTGCCAGTAGTCAAAGGGGGGGACTAGCAGGCAATGAGCAGTTCTTC.

The chain links TRBV11-3 to TRBJ2-5, with 10 bases fitting TRBD2. Trimming cost V 2 bases and J 7 bases; bases outside gene matches: 4. The CDR3 runs to 14 residues. CDR1 and CDR2 (germline): SGHNT, YENEEA. CDR3 sequence: CASSLMSSGGTQYF. CDR3 nucleotide sequence: TGTGCCAGCAGCTTAATGTCTAGCGGGGGGACCCAGTACTTC.